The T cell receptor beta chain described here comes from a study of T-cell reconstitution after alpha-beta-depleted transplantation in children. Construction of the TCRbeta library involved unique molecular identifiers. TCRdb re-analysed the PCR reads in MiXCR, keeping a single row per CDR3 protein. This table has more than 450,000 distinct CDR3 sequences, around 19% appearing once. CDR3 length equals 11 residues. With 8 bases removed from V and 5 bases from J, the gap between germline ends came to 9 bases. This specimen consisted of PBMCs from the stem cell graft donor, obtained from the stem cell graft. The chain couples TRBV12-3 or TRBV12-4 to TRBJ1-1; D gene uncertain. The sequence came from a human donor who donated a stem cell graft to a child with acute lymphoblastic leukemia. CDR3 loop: CASPRWTEAFF. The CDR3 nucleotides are TGTGCCAGCCCCCGGTGGACTGAAGCTTTCTTT.